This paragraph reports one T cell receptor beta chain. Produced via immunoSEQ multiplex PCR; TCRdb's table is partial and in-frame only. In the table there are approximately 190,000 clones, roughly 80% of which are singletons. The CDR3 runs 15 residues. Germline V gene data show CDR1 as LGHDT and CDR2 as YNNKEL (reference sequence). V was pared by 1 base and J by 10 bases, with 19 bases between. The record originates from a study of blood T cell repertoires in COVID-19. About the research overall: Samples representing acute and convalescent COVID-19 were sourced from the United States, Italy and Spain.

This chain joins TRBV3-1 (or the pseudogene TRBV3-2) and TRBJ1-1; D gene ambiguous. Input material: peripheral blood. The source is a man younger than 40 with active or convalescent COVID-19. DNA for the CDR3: TGTGCCAGCAGCCAAGTTTTTCACAGAAAAAACATAGCTTTCTTT. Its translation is CASSQVFHRKNIAFF.